This paragraph covers one T cell receptor (beta chain) sequence. V gave up 4 bases and J gave up 0 bases, with 13 bases separating them. Germline assignment: CDR1 MDHEN and CDR2 SYDVKM. This CDR3 contains 15 residues. The sample is drawn from a study of T cell changes during pregnancy in multiple sclerosis. TCRdb's copy holds only in-frame clones and misses some; the assay was immunoSEQ multiplex PCR. The sample lists about 40,000 clones; more than 85% were seen once. The V gene is TRBV28, the J gene TRBJ2-7, with no clear D. This receptor was obtained from a female donor with multiple sclerosis, enrolled in a pregnancy study. The sequenced sample was CD8+ T cells from peripheral blood mononuclear cells, obtained before pregnancy. The CDR3 reads CASSSSRKTSYEQYF. In DNA, the CDR3 is TGTGCCAGCAGTTCCTCTAGAAAAACCTCCTACGAGCAGTACTTC.